This T cell receptor beta chain was profiled in a study of cytomegalovirus exposure and HLA in healthy donors. General observations from the study: Analysis was performed later, and it showed HLA-associated TCR beta chains to be more clonally expanded than equally common others. The dataset shows that most TCR sequences were rare, while some public TCRs occurred in many donors.

There are a few counts of this clone. Its target is not known. This CDR3 has 18 amino acids. The PCR ran on 60 Vbeta and 13 Jbeta primers. As handled by the study authors: In a later analysis, of roughly 73 million unique beta chains, roughly 10 million appeared in at least two donors. Here immunoSEQ multiplex PCR was the method, and the copy in TCRdb shows in-frame clones only, minus some. That table gives V, J and clone size, and the DNA gave D and trimming. In the table there are roughly 190,000 clones, around 90% of which are singletons. The chain recombines TRBV21-1 with TRBJ2-3; TRBD2 is the table's D call and was not checked against the DNA. TRBV21-1 is annotated as a pseudogene. The sequence derives from a woman between 18 and 30 years old in good health and CMV-seronegative. The sequencing sample was made of PBMCs. The CDR3 loop reads CASSKTLPQLPRGDTQYF. CDR3 coding DNA: TGTGCCAGCAGCAAAACCCTGCCCCAGCTGCCGCGGGGAGATACGCAGTATTTT.